Listed here are 16 T cell receptor beta chains from one sample, sequenced in a study of blood T cell repertoires in COVID-19. The protocol was immunoSEQ multiplex PCR, while the TCRdb copy is restricted to in-frame clones and leaves out a portion. The table has roughly 200,000 clones, 60% to 85% seen once. The sequenced sample consisted of peripheral blood. The source of these receptors is a woman aged 50 to 60 with active or convalescent COVID-19.

The chain links TRBV28 to TRBJ1-2; TRBD1 matches 7 bases. Germline CDR1 is MDHEN and CDR2 is SYDVKM. J gave up 8 bases and V 2 bases, and 11 bases lay outside the gene matches. The CDR3 loop spans 15 amino acids. The CDR3 coding sequence is TGTGCCAGCAGTTTAGCAGGGGGTGCTCTTCGAGGCTACACCTTC. It translates to CASSLAGGALRGYTF.

Concerning this clone: The same CDR3 is also encoded by other DNA sequences in this sample. V is TRBV29-1 and J is TRBJ1-1, with a tentative D call TRBD1 (5 bases). CDR1 SQVTM and CDR2 ANQGSEA come from the germline V gene. V was shortened by 4 bases and J by 1 base, with 7 bases between the two germline ends. This CDR3 is 12 amino acids long. The CDR3 nucleotides are TGCAGCGTTGGCGGGGGGAACACTGAAGCTTTCTTT. Its translation: CSVGGGNTEAFF. The full variable domain, its missing parts supplied by reference TRBV29-1 and TRBJ1-1, is SAVISQKPSRDICQRGTSLTIQCQVDSQVTMMFWYRQQPGQSLTLIATANQGSEATYESGFVIDKFPISRPNLTFSTLTVSNMSPEDSSIYLCSVGGGNTEAFFGQGTRLTVV.

The rearrangement uses TRBV5-4 and TRBJ2-1; D possibly corresponds to TRBD1 (5 bases). CDR1 and CDR2 (germline): SGHNT, YYREEE (reference sequence). V was clipped by 4 bases and J by 5 bases, with 10 bases between them. This CDR3 region has 13 residues. CDR3 sequence reads: CASSPDRHNEQFF. The CDR3 coding sequence is TGTGCCAGCAGCCCTGACAGACACAATGAGCAGTTCTTC.

The chain joins TRBV3-1 (or the pseudogene TRBV3-2) to TRBJ2-3; D may be TRBD2 (5 bases). Trimming pared 0 bases from V and 0 bases from J, leaving 13 bases between. This CDR3 has 17 amino acids. Looked up from germline, CDR1 is LGHDT and CDR2 is YNNKEL (reference sequence). CDR3 sequence: CASSQDVWTRSTDTQYF. The CDR3, as DNA: TGTGCCAGCAGCCAAGATGTTTGGACTCGTAGCACAGATACGCAGTATTTT.

The chain combines TRBV7-9 with TRBJ2-2; D is undetermined. The CDR3 is 13 amino acids. V lost 5 bases, J lost 0 bases, and 4 bases lay in between. Germline CDR1 reads SEHNR; CDR2 reads FQNEAQ (reference sequence). CDR3 residues: CASSPSNTGELFF. CDR3 bases: TGTGCCAGCAGCCCATCGAACACCGGGGAGCTGTTTTTT.

The genes are TRBV14 and TRBJ2-4, with D unclear. The V end was cut by 3 bases, the J end by 6 bases, with 6 bases between. This CDR3 contains 12 residues. Per germline, CDR1 SGHDN and CDR2 FVKESK. CDR3 sequence reads: CASSQTGNIQYF. In DNA, the CDR3 is TGTGCCAGCAGCCAGACTGGAAACATTCAGTACTTC.

This chain links TRBV6-5 with TRBJ1-1, with 8 bases fitting TRBD1. The CDR3 has 14 residues. In germline, CDR1 is MNHEY, CDR2 SVGAGI. V lost 5 bases, J lost 6 bases, and 8 bases stayed unmatched. The CDR3 DNA reads TGTGCCAGCAGTCCCGGACAGGGAAACGCTGAAGCTTTCTTT. Its translation: CASSPGQGNAEAFF.

In the case of this clone: The sample holds other DNA sequences that translate to the same CDR3. The rearrangement links TRBV12-3 or TRBV12-4 to TRBJ1-1; TRBD1 agrees at 9 bases. J lost 4 bases, V lost 5 bases, and 2 bases had no gene match. The CDR3 runs to 13 residues. The CDR3 region is CASSRQGGTEAFF. CDR3 nucleotides: TGTGCCAGCAGTCGACAGGGGGGCACTGAAGCTTTCTTT.

This clone appeared a few times. The genes are TRBV2 and TRBJ2-7; D unclear. V was trimmed by 6 bases and J by 3 bases, leaving 9 bases between them. CDR1 SNHLY and CDR2 FYNNEI come from the germline V gene. The CDR3 contains 12 residues. CDR3 DNA sequence: TGTGCCAGCAGGGCCCGCGGCTACGAGCAGTACTTC. Its protein product is CASRARGYEQYF.

The chain combines TRBV4-3 with TRBJ1-2, with D perhaps TRBD1 (6 bases). Trimming took off 4 bases at V and 2 bases at J, with 14 bases between the two ends. CDR1 and CDR2 (germline): LGHNA, YSLEER. The CDR3 is 15 amino acids. The CDR3 loop reads CASSPMRGGNYGYTF. The CDR3 DNA reads TGCGCCAGCAGCCCGATGAGGGGGGGAAACTATGGCTACACCTTC.

In DNA form, the CDR3 reads TGTGCCAGCAGTTTATCATTTGGTGGGGGGGCGGGTGGCTACACCTTC. It is translated as CASSLSFGGGAGGYTF. The chain uses TRBV27 and TRBJ1-2, with D possibly TRBD1 on 6 matching bases. The ends were cut back, 0 bases at V and 7 bases at J, with 18 bases in the middle. Germline assignment: CDR1 MNHEY and CDR2 SMNVEV (reference sequence). This CDR3 spans 16 amino acids.

The chain couples TRBV18 to TRBJ1-6; D is unresolved. V lost 3 bases, J lost 8 bases, and 11 bases lay in between. The CDR3 has 14 amino acids. Germline CDR1 and CDR2: KGHSH and LQKENI. CDR3 region: CASSPPGGHSPLHF. DNA for the CDR3: TGTGCCAGCTCACCCCCGGGAGGGCATTCACCCCTCCACTTT. The whole variable domain, remainder taken from reference TRBV18 and TRBJ1-6, is NAGVMQNPRHLVRRRGQEARLRCSPMKGHSHVYWYRQLPEEGLKFMVYLQKENIIDESGMPKERFSAEFPKEGPSILRIQQVVRGDSAAYFCASSPPGGHSPLHFGNGTRLTVT.

The chain employs TRBV3-1 (or the pseudogene TRBV3-2) and TRBJ2-3; 8 bases line up with TRBD2. Germline V lookup: CDR1 LGHDT, CDR2 YNNKEL (reference sequence). V trimming: 0 bases; J trimming: 2 bases; junction bases outside the gene matches: 7. CDR3 length equals 17 residues. DNA for the CDR3: TGTGCCAGCAGCCAAGATCTGCTAGCGGGCGTCACAGATACGCAGTATTTT. Residues: CASSQDLLAGVTDTQYF.

The J gene is TRBJ1-1, the V gene TRBV4-1; TRBD1 is a possible D gene (5 bases). Germline-derived CDR1 and CDR2 are MGHRA and YSYEKL. The CDR3 sequence is 13 residues long. Trimming left V 0 bases short and J 11 bases short, with 13 bases between. The CDR3 reads CASSQEGAAPAFF. The CDR3 nucleotides are TGCGCCAGCAGCCAAGAAGGGGCAGCGCCGGCTTTCTTT.

The V gene is TRBV18, the J gene TRBJ1-2; 7 bases fit TRBD1. Germline V lookup: CDR1 KGHSH, CDR2 LQKENI. The CDR3 has 15 amino acids. The junction had 7 bases not matched to a gene; V was cut back by 4 bases and J by 2 bases. This chain's CDR3 is CASSQGAQFNYGYTF. The CDR3 DNA reads TGTGCCAGCTCACAGGGGGCGCAATTCAACTATGGCTACACCTTC.

This clone was counted once. The chain combines TRBV4-3 with TRBJ2-1; D is possibly TRBD2 (6 bases). Trimming shortened V by 2 bases and J by 9 bases, and 17 bases separated the two germline ends. From germline, CDR1 is LGHNA and CDR2 YSLEER. The CDR3 loop spans 15 amino acids. In DNA, the CDR3 is TGCGCCAGCAGCCAAAATAGCGGAGAGGGTAGTGAGCAGTTCTTC. It translates to CASSQNSGEGSEQFF.